This is a list of T cell receptor beta chains from one sample in a study of blood T cell repertoires in COVID-19. Sequencing used immunoSEQ multiplex PCR; TCRdb keeps in-frame clones, though not all of them. The table lists under 100,000 clones, about 85% of them singletons. The sequenced sample consisted of peripheral blood. Receptors were obtained from a man at least 80 years old with active or convalescent COVID-19. CDR3s include the opening cysteine and the closing phenylalanine or tryptophan. Each record gives: V gene, D gene, J gene, clone size, CDR3 DNA, CDR3 protein. A D gene is named only where the DNA matches it firmly. Size is stated for part of the rows, as once, few or many counts, or as a class when the clone is expanded.

TRBV7-9,-,TRBJ2-6,-,TGTATCGACAGGACACTCTCTGGGGCCAACGTCCTGACTTTC,CIDRTLSGANVLTF
TRBV24-1,TRBD2,TRBJ2-1,-,TGTGCCACCAGTAAATGGACTAGCGGGGGGGCTAATGAGCAGTTCTTC,CATSKWTSGGANEQFF
TRBV6-2/TRBV6-3,TRBD2,TRBJ2-4,few,TGTGCCAGCAGTTACGGGGGGGACTATGCCAAAAACATTCAGTACTTC,CASSYGGDYAKNIQYF
TRBV24-1,-,TRBJ1-6,few,TGTGCCACCAGTGTAAGACAGTTGTATTCACCCCTCCACTTT,CATSVRQLYSPLHF
TRBV7-6,-,TRBJ1-1,-,TGTGCCAGCAGCTTTAACGCTAATGGGGAGACTGAAGCTTTCTTT,CASSFNANGETEAFF
TRBV30,-,TRBJ2-7,-,TGTGCCTGGAGTTCCCCCGGACTCACCTCCTACGAGCAGTACTTC,CAWSSPGLTSYEQYF
TRBV4-1,TRBD1,TRBJ1-4,-,TGCGCCAGCAGCCAAGCTCCGGGACAGGGATTCGGGGAAAAACTGTTTTTT,CASSQAPGQGFGEKLFF
TRBV7-3,TRBD1,TRBJ1-3,once,TGTGCCAGCAGCATGGGACAGGTGAACTCTGGAAACACCATATATTTT,CASSMGQVNSGNTIYF
TRBV10-3,-,TRBJ1-5,once,TGTGCCACCAGGACAGTCGAACTTAGCAATCAGCCCCAGCATTTT,CATRTVELSNQPQHF
TRBV5-4,TRBD2,TRBJ2-7,-,TGTGCCAGCAGCTTGCGGGGGGGCTCCTACGAGCAGTACTTC,CASSLRGGSYEQYF
TRBV2,TRBD1,TRBJ1-1,-,TGTGCCAGCAGCCGACAGGGAACCATGAACACTGAAGCTTTCTTT,CASSRQGTMNTEAFF
TRBV7-2,-,TRBJ2-3,-,TGTGCCAGCAGCCAGACTCTTAGCACAGATACGCAGTATTTT,CASSQTLSTDTQYF
TRBV10-3,TRBD1,TRBJ1-3,-,TGTGCCATCAGTGAGCCTCCGGGACAGGGGAGAACAGGAAACACCATATATTTT,CAISEPPGQGRTGNTIYF
TRBV7-9,TRBD1,TRBJ1-4,-,TGTGCCAGCAGCCCCCCGACAGGGGGAAAAGGGGAAAAACTGTTTTTT,CASSPPTGGKGEKLFF
TRBV6-5,-,TRBJ1-6,few,TGTGCCAGCTCCACCCAGGGTGTACCCGGTTCACCCCTCCACTTT,CASSTQGVPGSPLHF
TRBV19,-,TRBJ1-4,-,TGTGCCAGTAGTATACAGGTCGTGACGGATGAAAAACTGTTTTTT,CASSIQVVTDEKLFF
TRBV29-1,-,TRBJ1-1,-,TGCAGCGTTACCCCGACGGGGGGGGCTGAAGCTTTCTTT,CSVTPTGGAEAFF
TRBV3-1/TRBV3-2,-,TRBJ1-6,-,TGTGCCAGCAGCCAAGATTTGTACAGGGCTCGCAATTCACCCCTCCACTTT,CASSQDLYRARNSPLHF
TRBV9,-,TRBJ2-3,-,TGTGCCAGCAGCGTAGAACCGGGGGCAGATACGCAGTATTTT,CASSVEPGADTQYF
TRBV18,TRBD1,TRBJ1-3,-,TGTGCCAGCTCCGAGGCGACAGGGCTCTCTGGAAACACCATATATTTT,CASSEATGLSGNTIYF
TRBV28,TRBD1,TRBJ1-2,-,TGTGCCAGCACCGTTACAGGGGATTCTAAAGCCTATGGCTACACCTTC,CASTVTGDSKAYGYTF
TRBV4-1,-,TRBJ1-4,-,TGCGCCAGCCAGCGTCCGGGAGCGGGGGGTGAAAAACTGTTTTTT,CASQRPGAGGEKLFF
TRBV2,-,TRBJ2-7,-,TGTGCCAGCAGTGAAGCGCCGGGGATTAGAGGCTACGAGCAGTACTTC,CASSEAPGIRGYEQYF
TRBV7-2,TRBD2,TRBJ2-7,-,TGTGCCAGCAGCTTAAGCGGGGGGCCCTACGAGCAGTACTTC,CASSLSGGPYEQYF
TRBV28,TRBD1,TRBJ1-6,-,TGTGCCAGCACCATACAGGGGTTAAGTTCACCCCTCCACTTT,CASTIQGLSSPLHF
TRBV7-9,-,TRBJ2-2,-,TGTGCCAGCAGCTTATTTCAGGGGTATGGAACCGGGGAGCTGTTTTTT,CASSLFQGYGTGELFF
TRBV6-7,TRBD1,TRBJ1-2,-,TGTGCCAGCACCCCGGACAGGAGGTATGGCTACACCTTC,CASTPDRRYGYTF
TRBV27,TRBD1,TRBJ2-3,-,TGTGCCAGCAGTTCGCTTCGGGACAGGGGTTTAGCAGATACGCAGTATTTT,CASSSLRDRGLADTQYF
TRBV5-4,-,TRBJ1-2,-,TGTGCCAGCAGCTTGTTTGGCACCTCTAACTATGGCTACACCTTC,CASSLFGTSNYGYTF
TRBV27,TRBD2,TRBJ2-3,-,TGTGCCAGCAGTTCTGGAGCCGGGACTACTACAGATACGCAGTATTTT,CASSSGAGTTTDTQYF
TRBV29-1,TRBD1,TRBJ1-2,-,TGCAGCGTCACCGGGACAGAGGTCCGAGCGGACTATGGCTACACCTTC,CSVTGTEVRADYGYTF
TRBV10-1,TRBD1,TRBJ1-2,few,TGCGCCAGCCCCCGGGACAGAAGGGGCTACACCTTC,CASPRDRRGYTF
TRBV30,TRBD1,TRBJ1-4,-,TGTGCCTGGAGTGTATCGAGACAGGGGGATGAAAAACTGTTTTTT,CAWSVSRQGDEKLFF
TRBV9,-,TRBJ1-2,-,TGTGCCAGCAGCCCCTGGGGCACCTATGGCTACACCTTC,CASSPWGTYGYTF
TRBV28,-,TRBJ1-2,-,TGTGCCAGCAGTGCCCCCGGGGAACAGACTAACTATGGCTACACCTTC,CASSAPGEQTNYGYTF
TRBV5-6,TRBD1,TRBJ1-5,few,TGTGCCAGCAGCACAGGGGGCTACCAGCCCCAGCATTTT,CASSTGGYQPQHF
TRBV30,TRBD1,TRBJ1-1,-,TGTGCCTGGAGTGACAGGGGGGAAGCTTTCTTT,CAWSDRGEAFF
TRBV7-2,-,TRBJ2-7,-,TGTGCCAGCAGCTTATCGCTCGGCGAGCAGTACTTC,CASSLSLGEQYF
TRBV9,-,TRBJ1-4,-,TGTGCCAGCAGCCCCCCCGGTACTAATGAAAAACTGTTTTTT,CASSPPGTNEKLFF
TRBV28,-,TRBJ1-1,many,TGTGCCAGCAGCTTTGGGAGTCGCACCCTGCGGAACACTGAAGCTTTCTTT,CASSFGSRTLRNTEAFF
TRBV12-5,TRBD1,TRBJ1-5,-,TGTGCTAGTGGTTTGGGACAGGGTAGTCAGCCCCAGCATTTT,CASGLGQGSQPQHF
TRBV11-2,-,TRBJ1-2,few,TGTGCCAGCAGCTTAGGGTCAGTCCTAGATGGCTACACCTTC,CASSLGSVLDGYTF
TRBV27,-,TRBJ2-7,-,TGTGCCAGCAGACCGACAGGTTCCACCTACGAGCAGTACTTC,CASRPTGSTYEQYF
TRBV28,TRBD1,TRBJ1-1,-,TGTGCCAGCAGTCCCAGGGGGCAGAAGGACACTGAAGCTTTCTTT,CASSPRGQKDTEAFF
TRBV19,TRBD1,TRBJ1-1,once,TGTGCCAGTAGTACCGCGAACAGGGGCACTGAAGCTTTCTTT,CASSTANRGTEAFF
TRBV5-5,TRBD1,TRBJ2-2,-,TGTGCCAGCAGCTCTGGGACAGGGGGTTATGTCGGGGAGCTGTTTTTT,CASSSGTGGYVGELFF
TRBV4-1,TRBD1,TRBJ1-3,-,TGCGCCAGCAGCCAGACGACAGGGTTAACCATATATTTT,CASSQTTGLTIYF
TRBV29-1,-,TRBJ1-1,-,TGCAGCGTTGAAGGAGACACTGAAGCTTTCTTT,CSVEGDTEAFF
TRBV9,-,TRBJ2-5,-,TGTGCCAGCAGCCCAAGGGGGTACCAAGAGACCCAGTACTTC,CASSPRGYQETQYF
TRBV4-1,-,TRBJ2-7,few,TGCGCCAGCAGCCTCTCTGCGACCTACGAGCAGTACTTC,CASSLSATYEQYF
TRBV5-1,-,TRBJ1-5,few,TGCGCCAGCAGCTTGGACGGACAAAATCAGCCCCAGCATTTT,CASSLDGQNQPQHF
TRBV7-2,TRBD2,TRBJ2-3,-,TGTGCCAGCAGCTCAGGGACTAGTGGCACAGATACGCAGTATTTT,CASSSGTSGTDTQYF
TRBV5-4,-,TRBJ1-2,once,TGTGCCAGCAGCTTGCAGGGCCAGGACTATGGCTACACCTTC,CASSLQGQDYGYTF